Shown below are 14 T cell receptor beta chains from a single sample sequenced in a study of tumor-infiltrating lymphocytes in primary liver carcinoma. TCR beta cDNA was made from 400 to 600 ng total RNA with a constant-region primer. Three-round nested multiplex PCR performed with slightly modified ARM-PCR produced the TCR beta libraries. TRBV1-TRBV30 forward and Cbeta reverse primers drove the first two approximately 10-cycle rounds. TCRdb reprocessed the multiplex PCR reads with MiXCR, giving one entry per CDR3 protein. The sample carries about 320,000 distinct CDR3 sequences, roughly two thirds recorded once. Blood RNA was derived from unsorted whole blood, and germline DNA was extracted too. The specimen sequenced was peripheral blood. The receptors were sampled from a man aged 35 to 55 with primary liver carcinoma and hepatitis B virus infection.

This clonotype was seen only once. A much larger clone lies a single base off, so this may be a read error. This chain connects TRBV6-2 or TRBV6-3 to TRBJ1-1; the D is unclear. The germline CDR1 and CDR2 sequences are MNHEY and SVGEGT. There are 16 residues in the CDR3. CDR3 nucleotide sequence: TGTGCCAGCAGTTACTCCGTAAACCTCATGAAGACTGAAGCTTTCTTT. This codes for CASSYSVNLMKTEAFF.

This clonotype was seen only once. The chain couples TRBV4-2 to TRBJ2-2; TRBD2 is a possible D gene (5 bases). Germline CDR1 reads LGHNA; CDR2 reads YNFKEQ. This CDR3 spans 13 amino acids. The V end lost 3 bases, the J end lost 9 bases, and 11 bases lay between the germline ends. CDR3 sequence: CASSHTGSRELFF. The CDR3, as DNA: TGTGCCAGCAGCCACACGGGGTCCCGGGAGCTGTTTTTT.

Points on this clonotype: Possible read error: a much larger clone is one base away. The J gene is TRBJ1-5, the V gene TRBV6-1; TRBD1 aligns across 10 bases. Germline CDR1 reads MNHNS; CDR2 reads SASEGT. This CDR3 has 16 residues. The CDR3 protein is CVSSVETGGFNQPQHF. The CDR3 DNA reads as TGTGTCAGCAGTGTTGAGACAGGGGGCTTTAATCAGCCCCAGCATTTT.

This clonotype was recorded at least ten times. The chain joins TRBV4-3 to TRBJ2-7; no clear D gene. V was pared by 3 bases and J by 2 bases, with 11 bases between. Germline V gene sequence: CDR1 LGHNA, CDR2 YSLEER. The CDR3 extends over 14 amino acids. CDR3 coding DNA: TGCGCCAGCAGCCAGGGATACGAAACCTACGAGCAGTACTTC. This encodes CASSQGYETYEQYF.

The chain carries TRBV12-3 or TRBV12-4 and TRBJ2-1; the match to TRBD2 covers 12 bases. This CDR3 is 15 amino acids long. The V segment lost 7 bases and the J segment 10 bases; nucleotides outside the gene matches: 11. Here the CDR3 reads CASILLAGGPGEQFF. In DNA, the CDR3 is TGTGCCAGCATTCTCCTAGCGGGAGGGCCAGGGGAGCAGTTCTTC.

This clonotype has ten or more counts. The CDR3: CASSQDPDLSYEQYF. CDR3 nucleotide sequence: TGTGCCAGCAGCCAAGACCCGGACTTATCCTACGAGCAGTACTTC. The rearrangement links TRBV4-2 to TRBJ2-7; D perhaps matches TRBD2 (5 bases). The germline V gene has CDR1 LGHNA and CDR2 YNFKEQ. The CDR3 spans 15 residues. V was shortened by 0 bases and J by 1 base, with 10 bases between the two germline ends.

This clonotype has just one count. One junction end does not reproduce the germline sequence, and a read error may be involved. For the CDR3, the DNA is TGCAGCGTTGGGGTTTACATTGAAGTTTTCTTT. Its translation is CSVGVYIEVFF. This chain links TRBV29-1 with TRBJ1-1, with D unresolved. The germline CDR1 and CDR2 sequences are SQVTM and ANQGSEA. There are 11 residues in the CDR3.

Concerning this clonotype: With a much larger clone just one base away, this may be a read error. The chain recombines TRBV6-6 with TRBJ1-1; D is ambiguous. There are 13 residues in the CDR3. Germline lookup yields CDR1 MNHNY and CDR2 SVGAGI (reference sequence). Between the trimmed V and J ends, which lost 2 bases and 3 bases, there was a span of 7 bases. The CDR3 loop reads CASSYGRDTEAFF. The DNA of the CDR3 is TGTGCCAGCAGTTACGGGAGGGACACTGAAGCTTTCTTT.

In regard to this clonotype: A much larger clonotype is one base distant, so this may be a read error. V usage is TRBV5-1 and J usage is TRBJ2-1; 7 nucleotides align to TRBD2. The CDR3 extends over 13 amino acids. CDR1 and CDR2 from the germline V gene are SGHRS and YFSETQ. The CDR3 region has the DNA TGCCCCAGCAGCTTGGAACTAGCGAGAGAACAGTTCTTC. It translates to CPSSLELAREQFF.

Worth noting for this clonotype: A read error may be the cause here, since a much bigger clone is one base away. The chain is built from TRBV6-2 or TRBV6-3 and TRBJ2-1; D remains ambiguous. The CDR3 runs 11 residues. Germline lookup yields CDR1 MNHEY and CDR2 SVGEGT. V was clipped by 10 bases and J by 6 bases, with 10 bases between them. The CDR3 region has the DNA TGTGCCAACCGTCGAGGCAATGAGCAGTTCTTC. Translation gives CANRRGNEQFF.

With regard to this clonotype: This may arise from a read error, as a much more abundant clone is one base away. Written as DNA, the CDR3 is TGTGCCAACAGCCCGGAGGGACAGGGAGGGGAAAAACTGTTTTTT. Protein: CANSPEGQGGEKLFF. V is TRBV4-2 and J is TRBJ1-4, with TRBD1 matching over 9 bases. In germline, CDR1 is LGHNA, CDR2 YNFKEQ. This CDR3 spans 15 amino acids.

In regard to this clonotype: Without the conserved terminal phenylalanine or tryptophan, this CDR3 likely stems from a read error. The chain has TRBV5-1 and TRBJ1-1, with 7 bases matching TRBD1. V lost 3 bases to trimming and J lost 0 bases; unmatched junction nucleotides: 5. Per the germline V gene, CDR1 is SGHRS and CDR2 is YFSETQ. The CDR3 length is 15 residues. The CDR3 region is CASSSRGEVNTEAFS. The CDR3 nucleotides are TGCGCCAGCAGCTCCAGGGGGGAGGTGAACACTGAAGCTTTCTCT.

On this clonotype itself: This may be a read error: a much more frequent sequence differs by one nucleotide. V gene TRBV12-3 or TRBV12-4 combines with J gene TRBJ2-2; 9 positions match TRBD1. This CDR3 spans 15 amino acids. CDR3 in amino acids: CASSPDRGFTGELLF. The CDR3 DNA is TGTGCCAGCAGTCCGGACAGGGGATTTACGGGGGAGCTGCTTTTT.

On this clonotype itself: One end of the junction fails to match germline, which may point to a read error. The chain links TRBV28 to TRBJ2-2, with 8 nucleotides matching TRBD1. CDR3 size: 15 residues. CDR1 and CDR2 (germline): MDHEN, SYDVKM. The CDR3 reads CDSRPSQGAAGELFF. Written as DNA, the CDR3 is TGTGACAGCAGGCCCAGCCAGGGGGCTGCCGGGGAGCTGTTTTTT.